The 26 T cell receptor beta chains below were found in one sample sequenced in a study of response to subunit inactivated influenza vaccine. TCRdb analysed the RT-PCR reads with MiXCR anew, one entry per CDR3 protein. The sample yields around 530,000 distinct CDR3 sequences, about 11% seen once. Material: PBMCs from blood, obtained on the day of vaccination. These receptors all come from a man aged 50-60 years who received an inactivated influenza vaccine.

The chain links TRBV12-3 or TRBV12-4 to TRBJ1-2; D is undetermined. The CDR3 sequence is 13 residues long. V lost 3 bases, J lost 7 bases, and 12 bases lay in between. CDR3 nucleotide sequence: TGTGCCAGCAGTTTCCCCGGTCGGGGTGGCTACACCTTC. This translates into CASSFPGRGGYTF.

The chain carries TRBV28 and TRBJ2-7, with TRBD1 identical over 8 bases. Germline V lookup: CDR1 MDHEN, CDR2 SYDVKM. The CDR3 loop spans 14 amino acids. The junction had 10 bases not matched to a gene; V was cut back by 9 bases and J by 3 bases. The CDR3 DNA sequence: TGTGCCAGTCAGTCGCCGGGACAGGTCTACGAGCAGTACTTC. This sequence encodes CASQSPGQVYEQYF.

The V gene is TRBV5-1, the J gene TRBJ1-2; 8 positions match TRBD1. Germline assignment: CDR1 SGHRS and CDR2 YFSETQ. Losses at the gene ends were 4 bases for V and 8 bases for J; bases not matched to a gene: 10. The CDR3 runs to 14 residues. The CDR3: CASSQDRAEGGYTF. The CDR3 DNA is TGCGCCAGCAGCCAGGACAGGGCTGAGGGCGGCTACACCTTC.

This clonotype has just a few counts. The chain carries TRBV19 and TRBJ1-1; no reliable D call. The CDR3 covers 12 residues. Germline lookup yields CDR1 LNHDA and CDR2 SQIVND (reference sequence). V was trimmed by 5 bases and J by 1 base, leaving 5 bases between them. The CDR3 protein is CASSHQNTEAFF. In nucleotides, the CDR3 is TGTGCCAGTAGTCACCAGAACACTGAAGCTTTCTTT.

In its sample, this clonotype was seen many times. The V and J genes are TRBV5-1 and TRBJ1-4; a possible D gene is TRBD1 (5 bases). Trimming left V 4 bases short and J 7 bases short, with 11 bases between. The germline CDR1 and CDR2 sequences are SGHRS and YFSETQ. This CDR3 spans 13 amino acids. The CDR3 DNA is TGCGCCAGCAGCCCCGATCAGGGTGAAAAACTGTTTTTT. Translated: CASSPDQGEKLFF. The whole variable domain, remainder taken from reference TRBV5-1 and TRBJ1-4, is KAGVTQTPRYLIKTRGQQVTLSCSPISGHRSVSWYQQTPGQGLQFLFEYFSETQRNKGNFPGRFSGRQFSNSRSEMNVSTLELGDSALYLCASSPDQGEKLFFGSGTQLSVL.

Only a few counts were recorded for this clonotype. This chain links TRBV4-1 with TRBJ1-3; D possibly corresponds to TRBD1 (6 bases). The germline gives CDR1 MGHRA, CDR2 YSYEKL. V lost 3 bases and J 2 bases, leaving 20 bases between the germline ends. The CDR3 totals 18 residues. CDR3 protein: CASSHLPWGGFTGNTIYF. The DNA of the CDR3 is TGCGCCAGCAGCCATCTCCCCTGGGGGGGCTTCACTGGAAACACCATATATTTT.

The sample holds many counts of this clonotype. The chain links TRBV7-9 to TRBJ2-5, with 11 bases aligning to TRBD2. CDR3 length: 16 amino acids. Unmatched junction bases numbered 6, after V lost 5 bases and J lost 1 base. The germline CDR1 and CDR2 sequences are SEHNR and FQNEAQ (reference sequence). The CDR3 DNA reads TGTGCCAGCAGCCCGAGCCTAGCGGGGGGCCAAGAGACCCAGTACTTC. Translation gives CASSPSLAGGQETQYF.

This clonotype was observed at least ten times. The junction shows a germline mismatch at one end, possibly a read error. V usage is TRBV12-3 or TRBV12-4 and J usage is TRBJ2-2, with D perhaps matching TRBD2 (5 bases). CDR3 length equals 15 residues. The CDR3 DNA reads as TGCGCCAGCAGCTTGGGCCTAGCCGGCACCGGGGAGCTGTTTTTT. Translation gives CASSLGLAGTGELFF.

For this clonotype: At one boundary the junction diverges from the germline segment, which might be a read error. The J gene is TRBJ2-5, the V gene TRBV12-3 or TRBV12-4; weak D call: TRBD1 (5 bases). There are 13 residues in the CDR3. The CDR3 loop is CASRLSGQVTQYF. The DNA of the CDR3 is TGTGCCAGCAGACTCTCCGGACAAGTGACCCAGTACTTC.

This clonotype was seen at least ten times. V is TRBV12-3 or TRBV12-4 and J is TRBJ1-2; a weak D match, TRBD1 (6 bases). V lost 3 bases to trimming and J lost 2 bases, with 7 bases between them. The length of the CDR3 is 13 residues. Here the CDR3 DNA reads TGTGCCAGCAGTTTCGGACAGAACTATGGCTACACCTTC. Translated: CASSFGQNYGYTF.

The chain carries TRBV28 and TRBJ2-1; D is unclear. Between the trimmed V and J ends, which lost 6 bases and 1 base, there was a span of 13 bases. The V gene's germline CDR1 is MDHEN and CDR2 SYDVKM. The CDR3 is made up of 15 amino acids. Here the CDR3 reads CASRPILKSYNEQFF. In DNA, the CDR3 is TGTGCCAGCAGGCCCATACTAAAATCCTACAATGAGCAGTTCTTC.

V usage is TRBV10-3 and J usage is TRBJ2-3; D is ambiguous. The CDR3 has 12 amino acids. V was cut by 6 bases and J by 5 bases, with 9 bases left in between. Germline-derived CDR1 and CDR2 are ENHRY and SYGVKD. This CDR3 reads CAISADEDTQYF. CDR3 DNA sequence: TGTGCCATCAGCGCCGACGAAGATACGCAGTATTTT.

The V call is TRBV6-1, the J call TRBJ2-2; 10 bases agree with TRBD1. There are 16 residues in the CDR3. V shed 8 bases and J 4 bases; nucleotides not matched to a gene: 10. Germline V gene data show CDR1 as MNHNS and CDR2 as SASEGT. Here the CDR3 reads CASGRQGAVPTGELFF. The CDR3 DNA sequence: TGTGCCAGCGGCCGACAGGGGGCAGTTCCCACCGGGGAGCTGTTTTTT.

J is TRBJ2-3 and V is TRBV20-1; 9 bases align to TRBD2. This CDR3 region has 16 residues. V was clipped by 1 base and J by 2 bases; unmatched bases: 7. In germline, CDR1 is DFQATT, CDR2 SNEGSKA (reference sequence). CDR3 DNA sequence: TGCAGTGCTAGAGTGTTTGCTAGCGGGGCCACAGATACGCAGTATTTT. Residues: CSARVFASGATDTQYF.

The CDR3 loop reads CASSLAGQGQVYEQYF. The CDR3 DNA reads as TGCGCCAGCAGCTTGGCCGGACAGGGGCAGGTTTACGAGCAGTACTTC. J is TRBJ2-7 and V is TRBV5-1; TRBD1 agrees at 9 bases. V lost 0 bases and J lost 4; bases outside the gene matches: 8. The CDR3 runs 16 residues. Germline lookup yields CDR1 SGHRS and CDR2 YFSETQ.

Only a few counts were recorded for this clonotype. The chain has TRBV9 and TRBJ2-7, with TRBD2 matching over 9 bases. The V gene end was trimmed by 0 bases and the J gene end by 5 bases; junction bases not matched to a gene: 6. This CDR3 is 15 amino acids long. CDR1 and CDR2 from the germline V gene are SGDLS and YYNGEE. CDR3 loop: CASSVGGGGAHEQYF. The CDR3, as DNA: TGTGCCAGCAGCGTAGGGGGCGGGGGGGCCCACGAGCAGTACTTC.

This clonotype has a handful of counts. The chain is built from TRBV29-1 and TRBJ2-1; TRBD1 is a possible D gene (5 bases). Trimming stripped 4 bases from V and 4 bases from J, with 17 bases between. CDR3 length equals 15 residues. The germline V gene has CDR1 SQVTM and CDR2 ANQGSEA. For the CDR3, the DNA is TGCAGCGTTGGGGCCGCCAGGGAAAAGTACAATGAGCAGTTCTTC. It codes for CSVGAAREKYNEQFF.

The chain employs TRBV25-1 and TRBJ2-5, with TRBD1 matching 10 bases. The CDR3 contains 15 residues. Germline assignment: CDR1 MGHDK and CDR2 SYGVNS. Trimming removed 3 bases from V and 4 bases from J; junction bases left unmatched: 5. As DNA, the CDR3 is TGTGCCAGCAGTGATTGGACAGGGGGGAGAGAGACCCAGTACTTC. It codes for CASSDWTGGRETQYF.

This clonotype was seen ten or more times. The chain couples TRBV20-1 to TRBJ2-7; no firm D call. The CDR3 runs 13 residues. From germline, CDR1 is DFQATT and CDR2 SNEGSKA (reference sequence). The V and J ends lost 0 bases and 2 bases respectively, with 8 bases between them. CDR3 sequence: CSARDPLAYEQYF. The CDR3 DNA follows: TGCAGTGCTAGAGATCCCCTAGCCTACGAGCAGTACTTC.

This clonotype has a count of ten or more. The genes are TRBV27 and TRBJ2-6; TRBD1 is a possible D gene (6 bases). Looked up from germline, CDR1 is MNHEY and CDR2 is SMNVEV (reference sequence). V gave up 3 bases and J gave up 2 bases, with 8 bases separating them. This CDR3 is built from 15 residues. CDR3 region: CASSFTGTGANVLTF. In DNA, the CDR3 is TGTGCCAGCAGTTTCACAGGGACTGGGGCCAACGTCCTGACTTTC.

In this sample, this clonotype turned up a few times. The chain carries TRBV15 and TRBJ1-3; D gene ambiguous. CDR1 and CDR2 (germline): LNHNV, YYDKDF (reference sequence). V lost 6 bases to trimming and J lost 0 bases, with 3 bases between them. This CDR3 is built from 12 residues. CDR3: CATRTSGNTIYF. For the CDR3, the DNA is TGTGCCACCAGAACCTCTGGAAACACCATATATTTT. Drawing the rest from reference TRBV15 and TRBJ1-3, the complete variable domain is DAMVIQNPRYQVTQFGKPVTLSCSQTLNHNVMYWYQQKSSQAPKLLFHYYDKDFNNEADTPDNFQSRRPNTSFCFLDIRSPGLGDTAMYLCATRTSGNTIYFGEGSWLTVV.

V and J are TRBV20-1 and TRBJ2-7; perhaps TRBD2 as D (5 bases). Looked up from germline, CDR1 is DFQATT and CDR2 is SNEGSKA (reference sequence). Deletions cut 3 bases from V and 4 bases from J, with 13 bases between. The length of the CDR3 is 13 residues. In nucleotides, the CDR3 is TGCAGTGCTAGTCCGCAACTAGAATACGAGCAGTACTTC. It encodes CSASPQLEYEQYF.

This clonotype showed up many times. CDR3 in amino acids: CATSRVGRRNEQFF. The CDR3 DNA reads TGTGCCACCAGCAGAGTAGGCCGGAGGAATGAGCAGTTCTTC. The rearrangement links TRBV15 to TRBJ2-1; D perhaps matches TRBD2 (5 bases). This CDR3 region has 14 residues. CDR1 is LNHNV and CDR2 is YYDKDF in the germline V gene (reference sequence). The ends were cut back, 1 base at V and 7 bases at J, with 11 bases in the middle. Full variable domain (outside the CDR3, taken from reference TRBV15 and TRBJ2-1): DAMVIQNPRYQVTQFGKPVTLSCSQTLNHNVMYWYQQKSSQAPKLLFHYYDKDFNNEADTPDNFQSRRPNTSFCFLDIRSPGLGDTAMYLCATSRVGRRNEQFFGPGTRLTVL.

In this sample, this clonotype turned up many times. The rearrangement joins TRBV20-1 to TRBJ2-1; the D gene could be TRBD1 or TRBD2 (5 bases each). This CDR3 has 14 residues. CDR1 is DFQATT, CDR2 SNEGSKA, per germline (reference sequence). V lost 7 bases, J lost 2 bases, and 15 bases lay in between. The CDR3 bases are TGCAGTGGTGACCGGGACGGAGCCTACAATGAGCAGTTCTTC. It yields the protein CSGDRDGAYNEQFF.

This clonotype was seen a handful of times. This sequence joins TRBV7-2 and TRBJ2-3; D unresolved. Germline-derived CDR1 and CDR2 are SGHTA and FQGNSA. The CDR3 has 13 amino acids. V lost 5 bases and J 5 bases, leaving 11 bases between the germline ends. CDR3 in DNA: TGTGCCAGCAGCCAAAATTGGGGAGATACGCAGTATTTT. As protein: CASSQNWGDTQYF. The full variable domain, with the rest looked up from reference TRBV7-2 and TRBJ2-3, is GAGVSQSPSNKVTEKGKDVELRCDPISGHTALYWYRQSLGQGLEFLIYFQGNSAPDKSGLPSDRFSAERTGGSVSTLTIQRTQQEDSAVYLCASSQNWGDTQYFGPGTRLTVL.

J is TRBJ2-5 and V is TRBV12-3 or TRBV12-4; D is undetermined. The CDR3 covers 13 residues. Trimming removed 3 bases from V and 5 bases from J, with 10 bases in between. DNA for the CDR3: TGTGCCAGCAGTTTCGGCCAAGGGGAGACCCAGTACTTC. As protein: CASSFGQGETQYF.